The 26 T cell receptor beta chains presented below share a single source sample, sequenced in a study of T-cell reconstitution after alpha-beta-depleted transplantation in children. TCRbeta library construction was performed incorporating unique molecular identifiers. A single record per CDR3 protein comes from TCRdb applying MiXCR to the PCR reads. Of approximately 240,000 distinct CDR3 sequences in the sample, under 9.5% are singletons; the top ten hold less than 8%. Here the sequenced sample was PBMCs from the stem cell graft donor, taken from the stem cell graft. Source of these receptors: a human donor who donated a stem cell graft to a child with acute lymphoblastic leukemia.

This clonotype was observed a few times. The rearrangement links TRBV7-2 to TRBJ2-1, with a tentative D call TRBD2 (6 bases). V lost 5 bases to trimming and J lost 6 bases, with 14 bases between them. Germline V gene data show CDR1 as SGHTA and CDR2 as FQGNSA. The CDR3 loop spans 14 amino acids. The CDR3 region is CASSIGLLFNEQFF. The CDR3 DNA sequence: TGTGCCAGCAGCATAGGACTACTTTTCAATGAGCAGTTCTTC.

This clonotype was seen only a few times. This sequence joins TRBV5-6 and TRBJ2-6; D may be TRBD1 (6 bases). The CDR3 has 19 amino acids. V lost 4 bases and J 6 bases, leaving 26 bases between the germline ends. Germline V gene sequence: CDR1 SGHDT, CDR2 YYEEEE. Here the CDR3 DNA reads TGTGCCAGCAGCCCTGGGGGCCCCCTGAGCGGAACCGTGGCCAACGTCCTGACTTTC. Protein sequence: CASSPGGPLSGTVANVLTF.

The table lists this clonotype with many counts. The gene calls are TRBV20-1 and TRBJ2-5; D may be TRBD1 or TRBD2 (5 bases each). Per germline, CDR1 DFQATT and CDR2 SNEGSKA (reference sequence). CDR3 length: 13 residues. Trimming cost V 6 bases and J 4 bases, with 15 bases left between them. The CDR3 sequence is CSARFEGPETQYF. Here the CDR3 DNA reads TGCAGTGCCCGGTTTGAGGGACCAGAGACCCAGTACTTC.

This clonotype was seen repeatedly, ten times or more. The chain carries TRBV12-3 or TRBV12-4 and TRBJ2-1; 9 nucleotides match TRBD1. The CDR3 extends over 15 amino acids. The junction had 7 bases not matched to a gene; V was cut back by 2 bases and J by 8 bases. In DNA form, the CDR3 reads TGTGCCAGCAGTTTATTTTTGGGACAGGGACATGAGCAGTTCTTC. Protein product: CASSLFLGQGHEQFF.

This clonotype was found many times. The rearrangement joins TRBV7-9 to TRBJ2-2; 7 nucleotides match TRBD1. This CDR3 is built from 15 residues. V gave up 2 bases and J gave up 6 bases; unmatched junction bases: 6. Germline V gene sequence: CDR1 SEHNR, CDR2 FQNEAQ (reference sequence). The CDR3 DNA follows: TGTGCCAGCAGCTTAAGAACAGGGGCGGCCGGGGAGCTGTTTTTT. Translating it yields CASSLRTGAAGELFF.

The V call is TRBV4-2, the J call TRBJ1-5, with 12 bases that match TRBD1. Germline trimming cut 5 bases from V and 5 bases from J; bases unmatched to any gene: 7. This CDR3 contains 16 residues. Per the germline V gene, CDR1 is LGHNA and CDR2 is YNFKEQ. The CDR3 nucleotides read TGTGCCAGCAGCACCTTCCGGGACAGGGGGCATCAGCCCCAGCATTTT. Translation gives CASSTFRDRGHQPQHF.

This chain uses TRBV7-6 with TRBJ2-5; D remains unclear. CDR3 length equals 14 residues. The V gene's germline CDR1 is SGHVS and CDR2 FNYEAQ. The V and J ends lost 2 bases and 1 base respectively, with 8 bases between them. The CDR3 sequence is CASSLSPVQETQYF. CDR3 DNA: TGTGCCAGCAGCTTAAGCCCGGTCCAAGAGACCCAGTACTTC. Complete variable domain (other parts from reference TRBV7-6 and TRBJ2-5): GAGVSQSPRYKVTKRGQDVALRCDPISGHVSLYWYRQALGQGPEFLTYFNYEAQQDKSGLPNDRFSAERPEGSISTLTIQRTEQRDSAMYRCASSLSPVQETQYFGPGTRLLVL.

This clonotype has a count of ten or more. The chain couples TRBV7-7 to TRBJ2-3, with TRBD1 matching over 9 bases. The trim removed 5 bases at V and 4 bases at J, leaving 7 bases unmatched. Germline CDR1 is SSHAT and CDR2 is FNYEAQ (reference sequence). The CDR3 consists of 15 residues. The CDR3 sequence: CASSPGTGYSDTQYF. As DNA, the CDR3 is TGTGCCAGCAGCCCGGGGACAGGGTATTCAGATACGCAGTATTTT.

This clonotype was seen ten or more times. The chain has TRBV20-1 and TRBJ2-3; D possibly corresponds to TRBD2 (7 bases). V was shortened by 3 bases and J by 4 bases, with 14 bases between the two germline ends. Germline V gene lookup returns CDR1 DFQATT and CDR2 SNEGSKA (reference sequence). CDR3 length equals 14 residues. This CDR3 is CSARRGGFADTQYF. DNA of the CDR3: TGCAGTGCTAGGAGGGGGGGGTTTGCAGATACGCAGTATTTT.

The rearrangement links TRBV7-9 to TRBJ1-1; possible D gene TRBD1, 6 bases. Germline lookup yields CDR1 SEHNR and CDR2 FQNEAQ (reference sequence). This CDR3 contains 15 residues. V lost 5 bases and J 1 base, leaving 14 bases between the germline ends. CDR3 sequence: CASSPWAGQNTEAFF. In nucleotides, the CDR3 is TGTGCCAGCAGCCCATGGGCGGGACAGAACACTGAAGCTTTCTTT.

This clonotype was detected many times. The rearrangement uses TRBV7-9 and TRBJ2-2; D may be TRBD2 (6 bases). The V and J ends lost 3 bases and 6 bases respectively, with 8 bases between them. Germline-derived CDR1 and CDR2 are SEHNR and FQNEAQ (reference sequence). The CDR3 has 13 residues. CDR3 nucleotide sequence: TGTGCCAGCAGCTTGGAGGGCCCCGGGGAGCTGTTTTTT. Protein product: CASSLEGPGELFF.

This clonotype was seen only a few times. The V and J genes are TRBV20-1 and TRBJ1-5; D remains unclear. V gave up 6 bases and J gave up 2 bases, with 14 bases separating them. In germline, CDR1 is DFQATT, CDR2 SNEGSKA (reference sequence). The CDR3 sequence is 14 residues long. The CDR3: CSAQDSRGNQPQHF. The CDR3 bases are TGCAGTGCCCAGGACTCTAGGGGCAATCAGCCCCAGCATTTT.

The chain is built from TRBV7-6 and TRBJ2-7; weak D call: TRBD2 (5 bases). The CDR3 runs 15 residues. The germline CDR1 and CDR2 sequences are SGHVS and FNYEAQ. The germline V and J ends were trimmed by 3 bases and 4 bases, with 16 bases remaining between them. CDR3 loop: CASSFERSKRYEQYF. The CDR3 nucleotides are TGTGCCAGCAGCTTCGAGCGGTCGAAGAGGTACGAGCAGTACTTC.

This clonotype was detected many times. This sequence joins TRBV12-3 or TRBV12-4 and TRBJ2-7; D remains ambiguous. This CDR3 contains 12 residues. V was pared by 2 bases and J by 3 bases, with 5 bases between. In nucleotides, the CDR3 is TGTGCCAGCAGTTTATTGGGCTACGAGCAGTACTTC. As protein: CASSLLGYEQYF.

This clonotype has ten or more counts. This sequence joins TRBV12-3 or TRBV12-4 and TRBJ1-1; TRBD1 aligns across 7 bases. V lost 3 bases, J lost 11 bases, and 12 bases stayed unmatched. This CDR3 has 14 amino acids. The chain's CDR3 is CASSLQQGLEEAFF. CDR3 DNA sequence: TGTGCCAGCAGTTTGCAACAGGGGCTCGAGGAGGCTTTCTTT.

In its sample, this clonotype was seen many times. CDR3 in amino acids: CASSYSQANTEAFF. CDR3 nucleotides: TGTGCCAGCAGTTACTCCCAGGCAAACACTGAAGCTTTCTTT. The chain carries TRBV6-5 and TRBJ1-1, with D uncertain. This CDR3 region has 14 residues. The V gene's germline CDR1 is MNHEY and CDR2 SVGAGI. The V end was cut by 0 bases, the J end by 2 bases, with 7 bases between.

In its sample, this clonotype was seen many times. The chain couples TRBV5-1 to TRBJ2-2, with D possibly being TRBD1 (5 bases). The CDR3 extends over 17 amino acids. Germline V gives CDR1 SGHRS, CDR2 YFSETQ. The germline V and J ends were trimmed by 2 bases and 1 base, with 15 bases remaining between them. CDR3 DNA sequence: TGCGCCAGCAGCTTAGGTACAGGATCCATGAACACCGGGGAGCTGTTTTTT. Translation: CASSLGTGSMNTGELFF.

CDR3: CSARDLSGANVLTF. For the CDR3, the DNA is TGCAGCGCCCGGGATCTCTCTGGGGCCAACGTCCTGACTTTC. V is TRBV29-1 and J is TRBJ2-6; a weak D match, TRBD2 (5 bases). Germline V gene data show CDR1 as SQVTM and CDR2 as ANQGSEA. The CDR3 consists of 14 residues. The V and J ends lost 7 bases and 0 bases respectively, with 10 bases between them. The variable domain in full, completed from reference TRBV29-1 and TRBJ2-6, reads SAVISQKPSRDICQRGTSLTIQCQVDSQVTMMFWYRQQPGQSLTLIATANQGSEATYESGFVIDKFPISRPNLTFSTLTVSNMSPEDSSIYLCSARDLSGANVLTFGAGSRLTVL.

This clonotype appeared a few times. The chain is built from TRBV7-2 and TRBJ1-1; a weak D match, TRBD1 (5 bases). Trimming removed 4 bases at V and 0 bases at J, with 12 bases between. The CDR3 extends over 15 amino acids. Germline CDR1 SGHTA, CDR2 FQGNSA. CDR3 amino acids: CASSSQGRVNTEAFF. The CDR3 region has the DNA TGTGCCAGCAGCTCCCAGGGCAGGGTGAACACTGAAGCTTTCTTT.

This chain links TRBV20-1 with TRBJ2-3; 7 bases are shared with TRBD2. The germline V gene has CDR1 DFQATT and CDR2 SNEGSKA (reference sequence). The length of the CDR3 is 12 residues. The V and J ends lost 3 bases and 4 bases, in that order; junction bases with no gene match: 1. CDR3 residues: CSASTSADTQYF. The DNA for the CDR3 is TGCAGTGCTAGTACTAGCGCAGATACGCAGTATTTT.

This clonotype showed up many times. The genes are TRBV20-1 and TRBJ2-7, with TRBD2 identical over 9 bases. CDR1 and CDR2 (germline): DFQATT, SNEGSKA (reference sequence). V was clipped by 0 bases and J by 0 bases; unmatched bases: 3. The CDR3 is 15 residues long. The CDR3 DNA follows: TGCAGTGCTAGAGAGCGGGGGGGGTACTCCTACGAGCAGTACTTC. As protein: CSARERGGYSYEQYF.

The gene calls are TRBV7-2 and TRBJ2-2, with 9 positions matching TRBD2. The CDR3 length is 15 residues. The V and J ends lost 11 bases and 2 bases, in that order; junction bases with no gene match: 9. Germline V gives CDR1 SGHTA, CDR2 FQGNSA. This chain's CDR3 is CAHTGRGGNTGELFF. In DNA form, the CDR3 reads TGTGCCCACACGGGGCGGGGGGGCAACACCGGGGAGCTGTTTTTT.

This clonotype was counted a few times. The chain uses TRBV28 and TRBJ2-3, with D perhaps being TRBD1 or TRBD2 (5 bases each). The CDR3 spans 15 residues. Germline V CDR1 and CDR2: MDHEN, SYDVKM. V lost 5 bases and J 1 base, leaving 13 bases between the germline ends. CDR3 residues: CASSAEGRGTDTQYF. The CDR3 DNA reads TGTGCCAGCAGTGCCGAGGGCAGGGGCACAGATACGCAGTATTTT.

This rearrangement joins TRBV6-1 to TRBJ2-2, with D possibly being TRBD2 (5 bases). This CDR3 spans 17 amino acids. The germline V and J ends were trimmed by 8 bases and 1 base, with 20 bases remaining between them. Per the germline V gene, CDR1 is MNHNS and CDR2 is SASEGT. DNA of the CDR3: TGTGCCAGCTCAACTAGGGCTGCGCAGGAGAACACCGGGGAGCTGTTTTTT. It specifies CASSTRAAQENTGELFF.

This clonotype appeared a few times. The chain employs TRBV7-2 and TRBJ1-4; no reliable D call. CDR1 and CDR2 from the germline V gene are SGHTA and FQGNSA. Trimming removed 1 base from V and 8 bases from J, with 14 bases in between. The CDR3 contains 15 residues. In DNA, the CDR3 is TGTGCCAGCAGCTTAGTAAAGGGAGTGGGGGAAAAACTGTTTTTT. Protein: CASSLVKGVGEKLFF.

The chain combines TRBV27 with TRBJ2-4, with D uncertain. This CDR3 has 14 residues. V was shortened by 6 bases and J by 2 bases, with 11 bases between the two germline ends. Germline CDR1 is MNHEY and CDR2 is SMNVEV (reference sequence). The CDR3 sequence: CASSHKRTKNIQYF. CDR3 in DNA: TGTGCCAGCAGCCACAAGCGAACCAAAAACATTCAGTACTTC.